Included here is one TCR beta chain sequence, with context. The source of the sample is a study of OX40 agonist ivuxolimab in advanced cancers. Sequencing used immunoSEQ multiplex PCR; TCRdb keeps in-frame clones, though not all of them. This table has some 70,000 clones, about 86% appearing once. This CDR3 spans 16 amino acids. Germline CDR1 is SGHTA and CDR2 is FQGNSA. V lost 0 bases and J 4 bases, leaving 10 bases between the germline ends. The sequence came from an adult with an advanced solid tumor such as melanoma, head and neck, liver or kidney cancer. The sequencing here drew on CD4+ or CD8+ T cells sorted from blood, taken in a trial of the OX40 agonist ivuxolimab. The V and J genes are TRBV7-2 and TRBJ2-6, with a tentative D call TRBD2 (6 bases). CDR3 DNA sequence: TGTGCCAGCAGCTTAGCCCCCGGGGGAGGGGCCAACGTCCTGACTTTC. This gives the protein CASSLAPGGGANVLTF.